Sequencing of this T cell receptor beta chain was carried out in a study of CD8+CD57+ T cells in acquired aplastic anemia. Overall study: Isolated CD4+ and CD8+ cells, once sorted, yielded DNA averaging around 3.1 ug. The average read count for CD4+ cells in healthy donors was 10 million to 12 million.

Study-wide findings and caveats: Patients and controls shared twenty-nine CD8+ CDR3 sequences, highly expressed in patients.

As for this clonotype: The antigen is unknown. At one boundary the junction diverges from the germline segment, which might be a read error.

This CDR3 has 14 amino acids. CDR1 and CDR2 (germline): SGHTA, FQGNSA. The study profiled TCR beta VDJ and CDR3 using genomic DNA as template. TCRdb called the reads again in MiXCR, with one record for every CDR3 protein. The sample shows some 410,000 distinct CDR3 sequences, about two thirds of them seen only once. This sequence joins TRBV7-2 and TRBJ2-3, with D perhaps TRBD2 (6 bases). Input material: sorted CD4+, CD8+, or CD8+CD57+ T cells (not recorded which) from PBMCs. The sequence came from a human donor in good health, serving as a control. CDR3 DNA sequence: TGTGCCAGCAGCTTCGGGGGTCCTACCACTGAGCAGTTCTTT. This codes for CASSFGGPTTEQFF.